What follows are 5 T cell receptor beta chains derived from one specimen sequenced in a study of radiotherapy plus CTLA-4 blockade in lung cancer. Data came from immunoSEQ multiplex PCR; TCRdb stores just in-frame clones and leaves some out. Among around 100,000 clones, 65% to 85% were seen once, and the ten largest hold around 2.8%. Sequenced material: peripheral blood, taken from a patient treated with radiotherapy plus ipilimumab. These receptor sequences come from a human donor with non-small cell lung cancer who had a partial response to radiotherapy plus ipilimumab. Some clones in this sample may be carry-over from other donors' samples.

The V gene is TRBV9, the J gene TRBJ1-4, with D tentatively TRBD1 (5 bases). Trimming pared 6 bases from V and 8 bases from J, leaving 20 bases between. The CDR3 is 15 residues long. Germline V gives CDR1 SGDLS, CDR2 YYNGEE. Written as DNA, the CDR3 is TGTGCCAGCAACAATAGGGGCGACCCCGGGGAAAAACTGTTTTTT. Its protein product is CASNNRGDPGEKLFF.

The CDR3: CASSIQGPAEQFF. CDR3 nucleotide sequence: TGTGCCAGTAGTATACAGGGGCCGGCTGAGCAGTTCTTC. V gene TRBV19 combines with J gene TRBJ2-1; the D gene is possibly TRBD1 (6 bases). The CDR3 consists of 13 residues. V was trimmed by 2 bases and J by 9 bases, leaving 11 bases between them. In germline, CDR1 is LNHDA, CDR2 SQIVND (reference sequence). The full variable domain, with the rest looked up from reference TRBV19 and TRBJ2-1, is DGGITQSPKYLFRKEGQNVTLSCEQNLNHDAMYWYRQDPGQGLRLIYYSQIVNDFQKGDIAEGYSVSREKKESFPLTVTSAQKNPTAFYLCASSIQGPAEQFFGPGTRLTVL.

The gene calls are TRBV7-6 and TRBJ2-3; possibly TRBD1 for D (6 bases). From germline, CDR1 is SGHVS and CDR2 FNYEAQ. This CDR3 contains 13 residues. With 3 bases removed from V and 7 bases from J, the gap between germline ends came to 11 bases. CDR3 in DNA: TGTGCCAGCAGCTTGCCTACAGGGCATACGCAGTATTTT. Its protein product is CASSLPTGHTQYF.

The rearrangement links TRBV7-7 to TRBJ2-1, with 11 bases lining up with TRBD2. The CDR3 loop spans 15 amino acids. Trimming cost V 0 bases and J 9 bases; bases outside gene matches: 4. Germline loops: CDR1 SSHAT, CDR2 FNYEAQ (reference sequence). The CDR3 DNA follows: TGTGCCAGCAGCTTAGCTAGCGGGGGGGCCTCTGAGCAGTTCTTC. Translation: CASSLASGGASEQFF.

The chain employs TRBV2 and TRBJ2-2; D perhaps matches TRBD1 (6 bases). This CDR3 comprises 13 residues. V lost 6 bases and J 6 bases, leaving 11 bases between the germline ends. Germline V gives CDR1 SNHLY, CDR2 FYNNEI. The CDR3 bases are TGTGCCAGCAGGGCAGGGGTTGCCGGGGAGCTGTTTTTT. Translated, it gives CASRAGVAGELFF.